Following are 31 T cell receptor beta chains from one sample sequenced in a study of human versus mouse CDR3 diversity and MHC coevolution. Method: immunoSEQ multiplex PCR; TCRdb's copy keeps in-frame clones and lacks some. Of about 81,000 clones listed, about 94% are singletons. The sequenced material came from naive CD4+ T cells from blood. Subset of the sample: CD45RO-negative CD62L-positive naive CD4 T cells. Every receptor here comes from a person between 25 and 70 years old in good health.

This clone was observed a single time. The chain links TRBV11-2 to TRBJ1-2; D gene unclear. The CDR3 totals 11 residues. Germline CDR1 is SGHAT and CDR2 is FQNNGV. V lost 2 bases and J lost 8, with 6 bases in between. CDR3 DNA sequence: TGTGCCAGCAGCTTATCGAGAGGCTACACCTTC. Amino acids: CASSLSRGYTF.

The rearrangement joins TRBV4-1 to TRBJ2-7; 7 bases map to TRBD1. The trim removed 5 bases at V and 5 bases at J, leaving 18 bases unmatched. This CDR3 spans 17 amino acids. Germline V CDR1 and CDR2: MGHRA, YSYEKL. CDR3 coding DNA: TGCGCCAGCAGCTCTCAACGCCATACAGGGGTGAGCGACGAGCAGTACTTC. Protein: CASSSQRHTGVSDEQYF.

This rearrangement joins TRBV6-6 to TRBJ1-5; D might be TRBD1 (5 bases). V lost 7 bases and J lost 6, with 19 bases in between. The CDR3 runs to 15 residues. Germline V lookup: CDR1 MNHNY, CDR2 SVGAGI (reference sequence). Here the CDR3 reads CASTLGQGMRQPQHF. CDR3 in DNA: TGTGCCAGCACCCTCGGGCAGGGCATGCGTCAGCCCCAGCATTTT.

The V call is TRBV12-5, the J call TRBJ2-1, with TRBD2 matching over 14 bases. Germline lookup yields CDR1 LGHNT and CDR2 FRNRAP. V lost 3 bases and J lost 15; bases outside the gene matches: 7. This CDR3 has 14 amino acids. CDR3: CASGFKGLAGGWFF. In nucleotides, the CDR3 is TGTGCTAGTGGTTTCAAAGGACTAGCGGGGGGTTGGTTCTTC.

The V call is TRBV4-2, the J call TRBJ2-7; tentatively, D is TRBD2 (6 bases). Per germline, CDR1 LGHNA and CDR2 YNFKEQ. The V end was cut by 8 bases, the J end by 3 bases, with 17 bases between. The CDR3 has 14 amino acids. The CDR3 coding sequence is TGTGCCAGCGGCCCCGGGGCGGGGTTCTACGAGCAGTACTTC. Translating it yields CASGPGAGFYEQYF.

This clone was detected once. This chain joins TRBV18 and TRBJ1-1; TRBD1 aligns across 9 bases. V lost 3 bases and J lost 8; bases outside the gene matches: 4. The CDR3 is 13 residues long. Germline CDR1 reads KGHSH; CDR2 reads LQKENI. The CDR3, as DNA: TGTGCCAGCTCACCCGGACAGGGGCCCGAAGCTTTCTTT. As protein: CASSPGQGPEAFF.

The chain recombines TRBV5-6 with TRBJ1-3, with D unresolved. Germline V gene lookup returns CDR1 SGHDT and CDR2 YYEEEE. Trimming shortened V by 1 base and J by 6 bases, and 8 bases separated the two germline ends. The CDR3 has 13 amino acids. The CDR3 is CASSLPGLNTIYF. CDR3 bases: TGTGCCAGCAGCTTGCCAGGATTAAACACCATATATTTT.

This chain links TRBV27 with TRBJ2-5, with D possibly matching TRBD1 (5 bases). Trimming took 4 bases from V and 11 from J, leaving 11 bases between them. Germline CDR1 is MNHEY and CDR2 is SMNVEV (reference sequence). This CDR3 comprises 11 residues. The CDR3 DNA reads TGTGCCAGCAGTTCCCAGGGTCCACAGTACTTC. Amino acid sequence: CASSSQGPQYF.

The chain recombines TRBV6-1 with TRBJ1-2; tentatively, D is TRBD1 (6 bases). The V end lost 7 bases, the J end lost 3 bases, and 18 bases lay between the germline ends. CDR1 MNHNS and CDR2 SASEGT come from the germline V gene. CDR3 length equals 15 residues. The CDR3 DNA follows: TGTGCCAGCACCCTCTCAGGGGTGGGGTACTATGGCTACACCTTC. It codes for CASTLSGVGYYGYTF.

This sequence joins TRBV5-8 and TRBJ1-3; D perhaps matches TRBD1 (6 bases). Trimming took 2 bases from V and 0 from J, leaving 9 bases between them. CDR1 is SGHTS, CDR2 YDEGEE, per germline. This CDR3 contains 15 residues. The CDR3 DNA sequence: TGTGCCAGCAGCTTACAGGGATACTCTGGAAACACCATATATTTT. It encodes CASSLQGYSGNTIYF.

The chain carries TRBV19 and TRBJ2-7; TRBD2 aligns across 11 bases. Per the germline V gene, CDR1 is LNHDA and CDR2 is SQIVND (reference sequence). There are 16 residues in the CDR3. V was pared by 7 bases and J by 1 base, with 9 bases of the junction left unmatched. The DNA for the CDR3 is TGTGCCAGTACCTATGGGGGGACTAGCGGATCCTACGAGCAGTACTTC. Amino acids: CASTYGGTSGSYEQYF.

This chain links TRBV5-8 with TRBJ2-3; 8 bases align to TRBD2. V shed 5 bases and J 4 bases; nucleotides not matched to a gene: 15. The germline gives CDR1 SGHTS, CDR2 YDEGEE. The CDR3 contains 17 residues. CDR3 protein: CASSSIWKAGAPDTQYF. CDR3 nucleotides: TGTGCCAGCAGTTCCATTTGGAAAGCGGGAGCCCCAGATACGCAGTATTTT.

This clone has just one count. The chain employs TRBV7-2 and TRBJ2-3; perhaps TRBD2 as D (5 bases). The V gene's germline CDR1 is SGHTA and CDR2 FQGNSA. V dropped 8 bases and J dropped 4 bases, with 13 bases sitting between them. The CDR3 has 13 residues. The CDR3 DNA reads TGTGCCAGCCTCGCGGGTGGGGCAGATACGCAGTATTTT. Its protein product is CASLAGGADTQYF.

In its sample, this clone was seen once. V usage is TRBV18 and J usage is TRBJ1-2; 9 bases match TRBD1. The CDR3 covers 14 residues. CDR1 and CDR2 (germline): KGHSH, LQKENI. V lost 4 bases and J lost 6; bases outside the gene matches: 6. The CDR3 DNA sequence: TGTGCCAGCTCACGGGCCGGGACAGGGAATGGCTACACCTTC. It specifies CASSRAGTGNGYTF.

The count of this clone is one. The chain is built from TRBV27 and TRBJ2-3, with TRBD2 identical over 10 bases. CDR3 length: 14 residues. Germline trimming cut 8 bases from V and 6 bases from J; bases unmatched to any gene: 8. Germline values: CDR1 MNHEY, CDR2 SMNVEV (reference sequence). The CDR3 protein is CASGRRLAGDTQYF. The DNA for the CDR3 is TGTGCCAGCGGAAGAAGACTAGCGGGTGATACGCAGTATTTT.

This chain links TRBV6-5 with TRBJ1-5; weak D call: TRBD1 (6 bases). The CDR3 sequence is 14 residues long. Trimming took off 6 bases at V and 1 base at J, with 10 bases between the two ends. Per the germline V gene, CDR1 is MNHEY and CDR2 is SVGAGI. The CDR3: CASRPDRSNQPQHF. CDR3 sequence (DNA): TGTGCCAGCAGACCCGACAGGAGCAATCAGCCCCAGCATTTT.

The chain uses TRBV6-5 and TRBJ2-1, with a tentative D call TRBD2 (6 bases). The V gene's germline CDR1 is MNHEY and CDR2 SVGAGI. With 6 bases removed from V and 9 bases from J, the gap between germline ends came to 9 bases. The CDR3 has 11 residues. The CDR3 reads CASRSEGEQFF. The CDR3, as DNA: TGTGCCAGCAGGTCGGAGGGTGAGCAGTTCTTC.

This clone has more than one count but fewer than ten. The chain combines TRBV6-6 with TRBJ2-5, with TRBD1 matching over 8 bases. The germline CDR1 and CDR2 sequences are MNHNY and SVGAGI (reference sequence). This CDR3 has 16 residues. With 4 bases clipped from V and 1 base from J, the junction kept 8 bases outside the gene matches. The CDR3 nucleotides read TGTGCCAGCAGTTTAGGACAGGGAACCCTCCAAGAGACCCAGTACTTC. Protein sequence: CASSLGQGTLQETQYF.

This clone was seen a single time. The CDR3 sequence is CASRVVRGNLNEQFF. CDR3 in DNA: TGTGCCAGCAGGGTTGTCAGGGGGAACCTCAATGAGCAGTTCTTC. This chain uses TRBV6-1 with TRBJ2-1, with 7 bases that match TRBD1. Germline V gives CDR1 MNHNS, CDR2 SASEGT. V gave up 6 bases and J gave up 6 bases; unmatched junction bases: 11. The length of the CDR3 is 15 residues.

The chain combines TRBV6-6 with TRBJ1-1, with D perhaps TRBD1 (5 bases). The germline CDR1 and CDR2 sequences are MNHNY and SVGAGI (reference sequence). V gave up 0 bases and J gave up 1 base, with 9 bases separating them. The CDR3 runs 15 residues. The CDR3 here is CASSYSGAPNTEAFF. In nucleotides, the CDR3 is TGTGCCAGCAGTTACTCAGGGGCCCCGAACACTGAAGCTTTCTTT.

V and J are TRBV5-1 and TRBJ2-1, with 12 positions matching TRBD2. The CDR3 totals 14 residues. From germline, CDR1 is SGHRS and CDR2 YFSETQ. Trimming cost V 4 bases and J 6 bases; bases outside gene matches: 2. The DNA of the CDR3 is TGCGCCAGCAGCCCGGGACTAGCGGGCAATGAGCAGTTCTTC. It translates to CASSPGLAGNEQFF.

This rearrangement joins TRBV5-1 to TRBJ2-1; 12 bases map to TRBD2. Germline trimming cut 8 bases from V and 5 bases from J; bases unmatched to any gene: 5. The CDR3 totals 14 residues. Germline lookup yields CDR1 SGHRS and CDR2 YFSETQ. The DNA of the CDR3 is TGCGCCAGAATCGGACTAGCGGGAAACAATGAGCAGTTCTTC. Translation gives CARIGLAGNNEQFF.

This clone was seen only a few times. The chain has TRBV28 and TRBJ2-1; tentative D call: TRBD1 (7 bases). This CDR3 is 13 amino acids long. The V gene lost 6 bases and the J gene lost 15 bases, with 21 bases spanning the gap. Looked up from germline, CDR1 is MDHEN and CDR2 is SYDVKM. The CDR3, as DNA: TGTGCCAGCAGCTCAGGAACAGGGGAGGTGCGGTTCTTC. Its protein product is CASSSGTGEVRFF.

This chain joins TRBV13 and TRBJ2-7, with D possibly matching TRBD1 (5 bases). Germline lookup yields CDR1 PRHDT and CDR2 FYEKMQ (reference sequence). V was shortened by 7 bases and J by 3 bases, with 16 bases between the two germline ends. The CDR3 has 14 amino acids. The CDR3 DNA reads TGTGCCAGCACCGAAAGGGGCACCTTCTACGAGCAGTACTTC. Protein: CASTERGTFYEQYF.

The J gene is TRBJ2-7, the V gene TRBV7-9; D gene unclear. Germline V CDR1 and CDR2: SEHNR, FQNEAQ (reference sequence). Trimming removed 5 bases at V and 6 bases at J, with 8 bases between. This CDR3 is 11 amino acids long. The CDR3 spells CASSPSTEQYF. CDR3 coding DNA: TGTGCCAGCAGCCCGAGTACCGAGCAGTACTTC.

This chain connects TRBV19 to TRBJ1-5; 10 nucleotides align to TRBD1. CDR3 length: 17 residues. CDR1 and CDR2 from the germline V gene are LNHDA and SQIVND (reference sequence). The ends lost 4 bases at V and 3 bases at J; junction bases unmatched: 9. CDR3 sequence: CASSTERTGGVNQPQHF. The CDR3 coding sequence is TGTGCCAGTAGTACCGAGAGGACAGGGGGTGTCAATCAGCCCCAGCATTTT.

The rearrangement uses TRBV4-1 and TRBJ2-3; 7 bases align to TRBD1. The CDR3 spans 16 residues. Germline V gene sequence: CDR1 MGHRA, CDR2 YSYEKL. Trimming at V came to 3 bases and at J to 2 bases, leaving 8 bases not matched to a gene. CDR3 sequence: CASSHSGQSYTDTQYF. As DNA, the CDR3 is TGCGCCAGCAGCCACTCGGGACAGTCCTACACAGATACGCAGTATTTT.

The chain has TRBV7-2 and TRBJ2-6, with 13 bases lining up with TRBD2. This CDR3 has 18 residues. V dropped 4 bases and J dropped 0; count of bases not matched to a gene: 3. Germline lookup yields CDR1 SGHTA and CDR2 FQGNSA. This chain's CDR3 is CASSSGLAGNSGANVLTF. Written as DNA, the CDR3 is TGTGCCAGCAGCTCGGGACTAGCGGGGAACTCTGGGGCCAACGTCCTGACTTTC.

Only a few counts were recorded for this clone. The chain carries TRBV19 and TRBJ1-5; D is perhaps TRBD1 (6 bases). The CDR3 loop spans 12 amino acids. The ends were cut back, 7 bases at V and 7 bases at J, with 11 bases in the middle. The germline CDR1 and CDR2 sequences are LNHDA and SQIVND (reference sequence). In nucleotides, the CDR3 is TGTGCCAGTACCCCAGGGGAGCAGCCCCAGCATTTT. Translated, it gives CASTPGEQPQHF.

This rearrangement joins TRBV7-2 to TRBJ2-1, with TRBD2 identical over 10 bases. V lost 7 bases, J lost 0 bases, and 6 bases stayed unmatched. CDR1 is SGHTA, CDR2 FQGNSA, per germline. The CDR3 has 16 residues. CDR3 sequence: CASTPLAGASYNEQFF. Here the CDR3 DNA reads TGTGCCAGCACCCCCCTAGCGGGGGCCTCCTACAATGAGCAGTTCTTC.

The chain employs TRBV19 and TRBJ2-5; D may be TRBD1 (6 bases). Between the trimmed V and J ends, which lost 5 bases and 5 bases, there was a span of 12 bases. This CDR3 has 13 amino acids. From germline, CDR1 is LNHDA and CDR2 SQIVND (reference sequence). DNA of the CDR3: TGTGCCAGTAGTCTACAGGGACGGGAGACCCAGTACTTC. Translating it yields CASSLQGRETQYF.